A selection of T cell receptor beta chains follows, all from one sample in a study of cytomegalovirus exposure and HLA in healthy donors. Libraries were prepared by immunoSEQ multiplex PCR; TCRdb keeps only in-frame clonotypes and omits some of them. Among almost 200,000 clones, roughly three quarters were seen once, and the ten largest hold 0.95% to 1.5%. The specimen was PBMCs. These receptors were taken from a woman aged 30 to 39 in good health and CMV-seronegative. The CDR3 runs from the conserved cysteine through the conserved F or W. Fields, in order: D gene, J gene, clone size, V gene, CDR3 DNA, CDR3 protein. D genes are given only for firm matches. A row's size may be missing; if present it is once, few, many or a size class.

TRBD1,TRBJ1-2,few,TRBV7-9,TGTGCCAGCAGCCCGAACGGACAGGGGGCTTATGGCTACACCTTC,CASSPNGQGAYGYTF
.,TRBJ2-7,.,TRBV19,TGTGCCAGTAGTATCGCGGTATCCTACGAGCAGTACTTC,CASSIAVSYEQYF
TRBD2,TRBJ2-7,few,TRBV10-3,TGTGCCATCAGACTAGCGGGAGATGGAGAGCAGTACTTC,CAIRLAGDGEQYF
TRBD1,TRBJ2-7,.,TRBV6-5,TGTGCCAGCAGGAAGGGACAGCACTTCTACGAGCAGTACTTC,CASRKGQHFYEQYF
TRBD2,TRBJ2-7,.,TRBV6-1,TGTGCCAGCAGTGAATGGGTTAGCGGGAGGCAGCACGAGCAGTACTTC,CASSEWVSGRQHEQYF
.,TRBJ2-1,.,TRBV7-3,TGTGCCAGCACTCCTGGCGGGGCCGGTGAGCAGTTCTTC,CASTPGGAGEQFF
.,TRBJ1-3,.,TRBV5-6,TGTGCCAGCAGCTTGGGTCGTGGAAACACCATATATTTT,CASSLGRGNTIYF
.,TRBJ2-3,.,TRBV5-1,TGCGCCAGCAGCCCCGGAGGGACAGATACGCAGTATTTT,CASSPGGTDTQYF
TRBD2,TRBJ2-2,.,TRBV9,TGTGCCAGCAGCCAGGCGGGGGGCCGAGACACCGGGGAGCTGTTTTTT,CASSQAGGRDTGELFF
TRBD1,TRBJ1-2,.,TRBV30,TGTGCCTGGAGGACAGGGGTGGCTAACTATGGCTACACCTTC,CAWRTGVANYGYTF
.,TRBJ2-3,.,TRBV5-4,TGTGCCAGCAGCCGGGAAGGGCCTAGCACAGATACGCAGTATTTT,CASSREGPSTDTQYF
TRBD1,TRBJ2-7,.,TRBV7-9,TGTGCCAGCAGCGTTAAAGCTTTGACAGGGGGCCTCTACGAGCAGTACTTC,CASSVKALTGGLYEQYF
TRBD1,TRBJ1-2,.,TRBV6-1,TGTGCCAGCAGTGAAATAGGGACAGGGAGGGGCTACACCTTC,CASSEIGTGRGYTF
TRBD1,TRBJ2-2,.,TRBV5-1,TGCGCCAGCAGCTTTCACGGACAGGGGGGCACCGGGGAGCTGTTTTTT,CASSFHGQGGTGELFF
TRBD1,TRBJ2-1,.,TRBV18,TGTGCCAGCTCACCGGGACAGGGGTCCTACAATGAGCAGTTCTTC,CASSPGQGSYNEQFF
TRBD1,TRBJ1-3,once,TRBV28,TGTGCCAGCAGTCGCCGACAGGGAAACGGAAACACCATATATTTT,CASSRRQGNGNTIYF
.,TRBJ2-7,once,TRBV7-8,TGTGCCAGCAGCTCTGGGGCGGACCAAGTCGAGCAGTACTTC,CASSSGADQVEQYF
.,TRBJ2-3,.,TRBV28,TGTGCCAGCAGTTCTACGGGCGGGGGCACCTTCGGTACGCAGTATTTT,CASSSTGGGTFGTQYF
.,TRBJ1-4,.,TRBV5-1,TGCGCCAGCAGCTTTACGAGGGGAGGGGAAAAACTGTTTTTT,CASSFTRGGEKLFF
.,TRBJ1-5,.,TRBV6-1,TGTGCCAGCAGACAAAATCAGGTAAACCAGCCCCAGCATTTT,CASRQNQVNQPQHF
.,TRBJ1-1,few,TRBV2,TGTGCCAGCAGTGAACAGGCAGGGACTATGAACACTGAAGCTTTCTTT,CASSEQAGTMNTEAFF
.,TRBJ2-7,.,TRBV5-1,TGCGCCAGCTCCTATTTGCTAGCCGGGTACGAGCAGTACTTC,CASSYLLAGYEQYF
TRBD1,TRBJ1-2,once,TRBV10-3,TGTGCCATCAGTGGGGCCCTAGGGACAGGGGGGAACTATGGCTACACCTTC,CAISGALGTGGNYGYTF
TRBD2,TRBJ2-3,.,TRBV5-1,TGCGCCAGCAGCACCTATCTGACTAGCGGGAGCACAGATACGCAGTATTTT,CASSTYLTSGSTDTQYF
.,TRBJ2-2,.,TRBV19,TGTGCCAGTAGACTCCTGACAGCGAACACCGGGGAGCTGTTTTTT,CASRLLTANTGELFF
.,TRBJ2-7,many,TRBV19,TGTGCCAGTAGTATAGATCTGAACCGCGCATCCTACGAGCAGTACTTC,CASSIDLNRASYEQYF
.,TRBJ2-1,.,TRBV5-1,TGCGCCAGCAGCGCGATACTGACTAGTACCCGCAATGAGCAGTTCTTC,CASSAILTSTRNEQFF